There are a few counts of the clone carrying this T cell receptor beta chain. The data stem from a study of OX40 agonist ivuxolimab in advanced cancers. V was shortened by 3 bases and J by 0 bases, with 11 bases between the two germline ends. Germline V gene lookup returns CDR1 GTSNPN and CDR2 SVGIG (reference sequence). The CDR3 consists of 14 residues. Sequencing was performed with immunoSEQ multiplex PCR; in TCRdb, only in-frame clones are kept and a portion is missing. Here the sample spans tens of thousands of clones, 93% being singletons. The sequences come from CD4+ or CD8+ T cells sorted from blood, collected in a trial of the OX40 agonist ivuxolimab. The J gene is TRBJ1-1, the V gene TRBV30; D is possibly TRBD1 (6 bases). The TCR sequence derives from an adult with an advanced solid tumor such as melanoma, head and neck, liver or kidney cancer. DNA of the CDR3: TGTGCCTGGAGGGACAGAAGACTGAACACTGAAGCTTTCTTT. Its translation: CAWRDRRLNTEAFF. Full variable domain (remainder filled in from reference TRBV30 and TRBJ1-1): SQTIHQWPATLVQPVGSPLSLECTVEGTSNPNLYWYRQAAGRGLQLLFYSVGIGQISSEVPQNLSASRPQDRQFILSSKKLLLSDSGFYLCAWRDRRLNTEAFFGQGTRLTVV.